This entry describes one TCR beta chain. The sample is drawn from a study of blood T cell repertoires in COVID-19. As for the study in general: Sites across the United States, Italy and Spain contributed samples from acute and convalescent COVID-19. From T cells, B-cell-depleted T cells, or PBMCs came the material, which was cDNA or gDNA.

Per the authors' pipeline: Reference gene primer amplification gave nucleated cell count estimates. Produced via immunoSEQ multiplex PCR; TCRdb's table is partial and in-frame only. D and trimming were read from the DNA, whereas the V and J calls and clone size are those reported in that table. The repertoire consists of some 40,000 clones, with around 87% occurring once and the leading ten covering about 19%. After removal of 7 bases from V and 7 bases from J, the junction contained 8 bases not matched to a gene. CDR1 SQVTM and CDR2 ANQGSEA come from the germline V gene. This CDR3 contains 12 residues.

Specimen: peripheral blood. The chain has TRBV29-1 and TRBJ1-2; 8 bases agree with TRBD1. This receptor was identified in a man in his 60s with acute or convalescent COVID-19. The CDR3 sequence: CSATQGAAGYTF. The CDR3 region has the DNA TGCAGCGCAACTCAGGGGGCAGCTGGCTACACCTTC.